A selection of T cell receptor beta chains follows, all from one sample in a study of blood T cell repertoires in COVID-19. Using immunoSEQ multiplex PCR, the repertoire was profiled, and TCRdb retains in-frame clones only, with some absent. The sample lists hundreds of thousands of clones, approximately 92% occurring once. Sequencing was done on a sample of peripheral blood. These receptors originate from a young man with COVID-19, enrolled during active disease. The CDR3 runs from the conserved cysteine through the conserved F or W. The order of the fields is J gene, D gene, V gene, clone size, CDR3 DNA, CDR3 protein. A D gene is named only where the DNA matches it firmly. For some rows the clone size is stated as once, few or many, or as a class when expanded; others skip it.

TRBJ2-7	TRBD2	TRBV5-4	NA	TGTGCCAGCAGCCCAGGCAGGGGACTAGCGGACTACGAGCAGTACTTC	CASSPGRGLADYEQYF
TRBJ1-1	NA	TRBV25-1	NA	TGTGCCAGCAGGGGGGGATACACTGAAGCTTTCTTT	CASRGGYTEAFF
TRBJ2-3	NA	TRBV4-2	once	TGTGCCAGCAGCACACGAACGGGGGTTCAAGATACGCAGTATTTT	CASSTRTGVQDTQYF
TRBJ1-1	NA	TRBV3-1/TRBV3-2	NA	TGTGCCAGCAGCCAAGGGGGCACCGCGTGGGGTGAAGCTTTCTTT	CASSQGGTAWGEAFF
TRBJ2-3	NA	TRBV5-6	NA	TGTGCCACCCAGAACGGACTACGCACAGATACGCAGTATTTT	CATQNGLRTDTQYF
TRBJ1-1	TRBD1	TRBV18	NA	TGTGCCAGCTCACCTTTTTCGCCAGGGGGGAACACTGAAGCTTTCTTT	CASSPFSPGGNTEAFF
TRBJ2-7	NA	TRBV7-2	NA	TGTGCCAGCAGCCCCGGGGTACGCTCCTACGAGCAGTACTTC	CASSPGVRSYEQYF
TRBJ2-4	NA	TRBV19	NA	TGTGCCAGTAGTATATCAGTGGGAGGTGGGGACATTCAGTACTTC	CASSISVGGGDIQYF
TRBJ1-3	TRBD1	TRBV27	NA	TGTGCCAGCAGTTTGACAGGGCCGTCTGGAAACACCATATATTTT	CASSLTGPSGNTIYF
TRBJ2-3	TRBD2	TRBV27	NA	TGTGCCAGCAGTTCTTATTTATCCGGGAGGGGGATCACAGATACGCAGTATTTT	CASSSYLSGRGITDTQYF
TRBJ1-4	NA	TRBV5-4	NA	TGTGCCAGCAGCTTGGACAGCCGTAATGAAAAACTGTTTTTT	CASSLDSRNEKLFF
TRBJ2-7	NA	TRBV12-5	NA	TGTGCTAGTGGTTTGGGAAACAGGGTTAACTACGAGCAGTACTTC	CASGLGNRVNYEQYF
TRBJ2-2	NA	TRBV5-1	NA	TGCGCCAGCAGCTCTCCAGCGATCACCGGGGAGCTGTTTTTT	CASSSPAITGELFF
TRBJ2-5	TRBD2	TRBV5-5	NA	TGTGCCAGCAGCCCGAGAACTAGCGGGGTCCAAGAGACCCAGTACTTC	CASSPRTSGVQETQYF
TRBJ1-2	TRBD1	TRBV5-1	NA	TGCGCCAGCAGCCTGGGACAGGGCGGGGGCTACACCTTC	CASSLGQGGGYTF
TRBJ2-7	TRBD2	TRBV28	NA	TGTGCCAGCAGTCCCGGGACTAGCGGACTCTACGAGCAGTACTTC	CASSPGTSGLYEQYF
TRBJ2-4	TRBD1	TRBV2	NA	TGTGCCAGCAGTGATGGGACAGGGGGCAAAAACATTCAGTACTTC	CASSDGTGGKNIQYF
TRBJ1-2	NA	TRBV7-9	NA	TGTGCCAGCAGCTCCGGTCCTAACTATGGCTACACCTTC	CASSSGPNYGYTF
TRBJ2-1	TRBD2	TRBV3-1/TRBV3-2	NA	TGTGCCTCCTCACTAGCGGGGATTTACAATGAGCAGTTCTTC	CASSLAGIYNEQFF
TRBJ2-1	TRBD2	TRBV10-3	NA	TGTGCCATCAAGGGGAGGGAGGACGATGAGCAGTTCTTC	CAIKGREDDEQFF
TRBJ1-1	TRBD1	TRBV25-1	NA	TGTGCCAGCAAGTTTGGGACAGCCGAAGCTTTCTTT	CASKFGTAEAFF
TRBJ2-3	TRBD2	TRBV3-1/TRBV3-2	once	TGTGCCAGCAGCCATGTCGGGCGGGGGGCATTCACAGATACGCAGTATTTT	CASSHVGRGAFTDTQYF
TRBJ1-6	NA	TRBV27	NA	TGTGCCAGCAGTTTTGTGGCAGGTCGATCACCCCTCCACTTT	CASSFVAGRSPLHF
TRBJ1-5	NA	TRBV30	NA	TGTGCCTTAACGGACAGCTGCCGTCAGCCCCAGCATTTT	CALTDSCRQPQHF
TRBJ2-3	NA	TRBV27	NA	TGTGCCAGCAGTTTATTCTCCCCGGATACGCAGTATTTT	CASSLFSPDTQYF